This T cell receptor beta chain was retrieved from a study of shared clonotypes between healthy human individuals. From germline, CDR1 is MDHEN and CDR2 SYDVKM. The CDR3 extends over 14 amino acids. V was pared by 5 bases and J by 4 bases, with 9 bases between. Details on this clone: Its matching antigen is unknown.

Genomic DNA from each subset was divided evenly over several immunoSEQ plates. This table comes from immunoSEQ multiplex PCR, and its TCRdb copy is limited to in-frame clones, with some not included. The table records roughly 1,100,000 clones, under 80% of them present only once. Broader study findings: Clonotypes shared by all four sorted-subset donors had higher generation probabilities than non-shared clonotypes.

This TCR came from a man younger than 35 in good health. V is TRBV28 and J is TRBJ1-6; unclear D gene. Sequencing was performed on memory CD4+ T cells sorted from blood. The subset here: CD45RA-negative fraction. The CDR3 sequence: CASSAGLYNSPLHF. The CDR3 DNA reads TGTGCCAGCAGTGCGGGCCTTTATAATTCACCCCTCCACTTT.